Given below is one T cell receptor beta chain in context. As yet, its antigen is unknown. Version v3.0 of the immunoSEQ assay ran at survey level. Sequenced by immunoSEQ multiplex PCR; TCRdb stores in-frame clones only, minus some. Of 17,000 or so clones in the sample, roughly 80% were seen once. V shed 5 bases and J shed 6 bases, with 14 bases lying between them. The CDR3 covers 14 residues. Germline CDR1 and CDR2: SEHNR and FQNEAQ (reference sequence). The sample comes from a study of long-term antiretroviral therapy in people with HIV. Overall study findings and caveats: Every time point showed a repertoire led by clones expanded before ART. Viral resistance, ART adherence and therapy changes all lacked available data. It was observed that HIV repertoires exhibited narrower CDR3 length ranges than controls.

This sample comprised unsorted PBMCs, obtained less than 2.2 years before starting antiretroviral therapy. J is TRBJ1-5 and V is TRBV7-9, with a tentative D call TRBD1 (5 bases). The sequence derives from a young man with HIV. CDR3 sequence (DNA): TGTGCCAGCAGCACTTCGGCGGGGCCTCAGCCCCAGCATTTT. Its translation is CASSTSAGPQPQHF.